These 16 T cell receptor beta chains share one sample of origin, sequenced in a study of T cell changes during pregnancy in multiple sclerosis. Assay: immunoSEQ multiplex PCR; the TCRdb copy retains only in-frame clones and omits some. The sample includes about 69,000 clones, almost 95% of them seen just once. The sample here was peripheral blood, taken in the third trimester of pregnancy. The receptor set was obtained from a female donor in good health, enrolled as a control in a pregnancy study.

The chain links TRBV28 to TRBJ1-2; 7 nucleotides align to TRBD1. Trimming cost V 8 bases and J 4 bases; bases outside gene matches: 16. The CDR3 extends over 16 amino acids. CDR1 and CDR2 from the germline V gene are MDHEN and SYDVKM. The DNA for the CDR3 is TGTGCCAGCCGATTACAAGGGACAGAGGGGACCTATGGCTACACCTTC. Protein product: CASRLQGTEGTYGYTF.

The genes are TRBV7-2 and TRBJ2-7; 9 nucleotides agree with TRBD2. V gave up 1 base and J gave up 2 bases; unmatched junction bases: 0. The CDR3 is 14 amino acids. Germline V CDR1 and CDR2: SGHTA, FQGNSA. CDR3 region: CASSLGTSAYEQYF. The CDR3 bases are TGTGCCAGCAGCTTAGGGACTAGCGCCTACGAGCAGTACTTC.

The chain combines TRBV29-1 with TRBJ2-2; 10 bases map to TRBD1. In germline, CDR1 is SQVTM, CDR2 ANQGSEA. The J segment lost 5 bases and the V segment lost 4 bases, leaving 4 bases of the junction unmatched. This CDR3 region has 14 residues. CDR3 amino acids: CSVAGQGITGELFF. In DNA, the CDR3 is TGCAGCGTTGCGGGACAGGGGATAACCGGGGAGCTGTTTTTT.

The sample holds a few counts of this clone. The V call is TRBV4-2, the J call TRBJ1-1; D uncertain. The CDR3 runs to 16 residues. V shed 4 bases and J shed 0 bases, with 15 bases lying between them. In germline, CDR1 is LGHNA, CDR2 YNFKEQ. CDR3 sequence: CASSPLSSVMNTEAFF. CDR3 in DNA: TGTGCCAGCAGCCCTTTGAGTAGCGTGATGAACACTGAAGCTTTCTTT.

This clone was detected once. The V and J genes are TRBV19 and TRBJ2-7; D ambiguous. Germline-derived CDR1 and CDR2 are LNHDA and SQIVND (reference sequence). V gave up 5 bases and J gave up 0 bases, with 5 bases separating them. The CDR3 extends over 12 amino acids. CDR3 region: CASSPGSYEQYF. In nucleotides, the CDR3 is TGTGCCAGTAGTCCCGGCTCCTACGAGCAGTACTTC.

J is TRBJ2-5 and V is TRBV30; 7 bases match TRBD2. The V gene's germline CDR1 is GTSNPN and CDR2 SVGIG (reference sequence). The CDR3 runs to 13 residues. With V trimmed by 0 bases and J by 2 bases, 0 bases remained unmatched. This chain's CDR3 is CAWSVAGQETQYF. CDR3 coding DNA: TGTGCCTGGAGTGTAGCGGGACAAGAGACCCAGTACTTC.

V gene TRBV5-1 combines with J gene TRBJ2-4, with 7 bases fitting TRBD1. V was clipped by 3 bases and J by 9 bases; unmatched bases: 12. This CDR3 contains 15 residues. CDR1 and CDR2 from the germline V gene are SGHRS and YFSETQ. In DNA form, the CDR3 reads TGCGCCAGCAGCTATCGACAGGGTGCAGAGGGCATTCAGTACTTC. Its protein is CASSYRQGAEGIQYF.

The chain employs TRBV7-9 and TRBJ2-7; the D is unclear. The germline V gene has CDR1 SEHNR and CDR2 FQNEAQ (reference sequence). Trimming left V 5 bases short and J 0 bases short, with 14 bases between. This CDR3 contains 15 residues. Here the CDR3 DNA reads TGTGCCAGCAGCCCGACGGGTCTGCCCTCCTACGAGCAGTACTTC. The encoded protein is CASSPTGLPSYEQYF. Looking up the rest from reference TRBV7-9 and TRBJ2-7 gives the full variable domain: DTGVSQNPRHKITKRGQNVTFRCDPISEHNRLYWYRQTLGQGPEFLTYFQNEAQLEKSRLLSDRFSAERPKGSFSTLEIQRTEQGDSAMYLCASSPTGLPSYEQYFGPGTRLTVT.

The CDR3: CASSVGGQRDTQYF. The CDR3 DNA reads TGTGCCAGCAGCGTAGGGGGCCAGAGAGATACGCAGTATTTT. V is TRBV9 and J is TRBJ2-3, with D perhaps TRBD1 (5 bases). The CDR3 is 14 amino acids. V lost 0 bases and J 5 bases, leaving 10 bases between the germline ends. Germline V gene sequence: CDR1 SGDLS, CDR2 YYNGEE.

The chain employs TRBV7-6 and TRBJ2-5, with 9 bases aligning to TRBD2. Trimming removed 5 bases from V and 3 bases from J; junction bases left unmatched: 4. The CDR3 has 14 residues. CDR1 and CDR2 from the germline V gene are SGHVS and FNYEAQ. The CDR3 sequence: CASSPGTSKETQYF. The CDR3 DNA sequence: TGTGCCAGCAGCCCAGGGACTAGCAAAGAGACCCAGTACTTC.

This clone was detected only a few times. The CDR3 loop is CASSGTGGTYNEQFF. DNA of the CDR3: TGTGCCAGCTCTGGGACGGGAGGGACCTACAATGAGCAGTTCTTC. The chain links TRBV19 to TRBJ2-1, with TRBD2 identical over 8 bases. CDR1 is LNHDA and CDR2 is SQIVND in the germline V gene (reference sequence). The J segment lost 2 bases and the V segment lost 9 bases, leaving 9 bases of the junction unmatched. The CDR3 length is 15 residues.

The CDR3 DNA is TGTGCCAGCAGCTTATGGGGGACTAGCGGGCTCAATGAGCAGTTCTTC. It translates to CASSLWGTSGLNEQFF. The V gene is TRBV7-3, the J gene TRBJ2-1, with TRBD2 matching over 12 bases. This CDR3 is 16 amino acids long. Germline V gene sequence: CDR1 SGHTA, CDR2 FQGTGA. Trimming at V came to 2 bases and at J to 6 bases, leaving 5 bases not matched to a gene.

The rearrangement links TRBV19 to TRBJ1-5; D gene ambiguous. The CDR3 has 13 residues. The V gene's germline CDR1 is LNHDA and CDR2 SQIVND (reference sequence). The CDR3 DNA reads TGTGCTTCGGGTTACGATAGCAATCAGCCCCAGCATTTT. Translating gives CASGYDSNQPQHF.

Only one count was recorded for this clone. This chain connects TRBV4-2 to TRBJ2-1; 8 nucleotides match TRBD2. CDR1 and CDR2 (germline): LGHNA, YNFKEQ. The ends lost 0 bases at V and 7 bases at J; junction bases unmatched: 11. This CDR3 is built from 17 residues. CDR3 amino acids: CASSQDQTTGTRNEQFF. Here the CDR3 DNA reads TGTGCCAGCAGCCAAGACCAGACGACCGGGACTAGAAATGAGCAGTTCTTC.

V and J are TRBV6-5 and TRBJ1-1; D not certain. CDR1 and CDR2 (germline): MNHEY, SVGAGI. Between the trimmed V and J ends, which lost 6 bases and 0 bases, there was a span of 14 bases. The length of the CDR3 is 15 residues. CDR3 nucleotide sequence: TGTGCCAGCAGATTCCTTACAGAGATGAACACTGAAGCTTTCTTT. It is translated as CASRFLTEMNTEAFF.

This chain connects TRBV7-2 to TRBJ1-2, with a tentative D call TRBD1 (6 bases). The V and J ends lost 5 bases and 4 bases respectively, with 11 bases between them. The CDR3 has 13 amino acids. Germline CDR1 reads SGHTA; CDR2 reads FQGNSA. The CDR3 bases are TGTGCCAGCAGCCCTACAGGGATCTATGGCTACACCTTC. This sequence encodes CASSPTGIYGYTF. The full variable domain, rest sourced from reference TRBV7-2 and TRBJ1-2, is GAGVSQSPSNKVTEKGKDVELRCDPISGHTALYWYRQSLGQGLEFLIYFQGNSAPDKSGLPSDRFSAERTGGSVSTLTIQRTQQEDSAVYLCASSPTGIYGYTFGSGTRLTVV.